This T cell receptor (beta chain) was sequenced for a study of cytomegalovirus exposure and HLA in healthy donors. Study overall: When 300 to 400 donors were genotyped, over 80% of them were found to fall in the Caucasian-associated ancestry cluster.

Study outcomes and limitations: Sequencing artifact likely explains a cluster of highly shared sequence variants. Cytomegalovirus status was reportedly diagnosed by the classifier with high specificity and sensitivity. The number of N-insertions in an Asian-associated ancestry cluster was reportedly below the roughly 670-donor mean in a later analysis.

PCR was performed using 60 Vbeta and 13 Jbeta primers. The assay was immunoSEQ multiplex PCR, and TCRdb's table has in-frame clones only and misses some. This table has approximately 93,000 clones, roughly 73% appearing once. In the case of this clone: The target antigen is unknown.

The specimen sequenced was PBMCs. The origin of this receptor is a woman aged 40 to 49 in good health and CMV-seronegative.

The CDR3 sequence: CASSQPTEGAGANVLTF. CDR3 nucleotide sequence: TGCGCCAGCAGCCAACCGACGGAGGGAGCTGGGGCCAACGTCCTGACTTTC. The chain is built from TRBV4-1 and TRBJ2-6; D may be TRBD2 (6 bases). This CDR3 has 17 amino acids. The germline V gene encodes CDR1 MGHRA and CDR2 YSYEKL. V lost 2 bases and J 2 bases, leaving 13 bases between the germline ends.